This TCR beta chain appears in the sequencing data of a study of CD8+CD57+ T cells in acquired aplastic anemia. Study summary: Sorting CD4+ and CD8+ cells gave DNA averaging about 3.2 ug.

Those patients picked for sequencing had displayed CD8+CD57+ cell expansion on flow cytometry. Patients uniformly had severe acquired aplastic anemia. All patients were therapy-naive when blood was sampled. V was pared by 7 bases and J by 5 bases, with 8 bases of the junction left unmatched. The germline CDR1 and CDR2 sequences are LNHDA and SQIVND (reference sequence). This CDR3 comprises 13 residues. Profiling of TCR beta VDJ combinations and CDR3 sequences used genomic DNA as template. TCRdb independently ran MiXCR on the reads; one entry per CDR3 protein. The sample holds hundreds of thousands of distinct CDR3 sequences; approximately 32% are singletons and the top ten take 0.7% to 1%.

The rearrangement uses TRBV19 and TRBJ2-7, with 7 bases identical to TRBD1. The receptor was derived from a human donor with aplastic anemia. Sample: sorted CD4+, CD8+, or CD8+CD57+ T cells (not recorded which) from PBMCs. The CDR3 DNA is TGTGCCAGTACCCAGACAGGGATCCACGAGCAGTACTTC. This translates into CASTQTGIHEQYF. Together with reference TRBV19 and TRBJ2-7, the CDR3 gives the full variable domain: DGGITQSPKYLFRKEGQNVTLSCEQNLNHDAMYWYRQDPGQGLRLIYYSQIVNDFQKGDIAEGYSVSREKKESFPLTVTSAQKNPTAFYLCASTQTGIHEQYFGPGTRLTVT.